The clone carrying this TCR beta chain was recorded at least ten times. Its antigen is currently unknown. This entry comes from a study of neurological immune-mediated disorders. Study-wide results and limits: According to phylogenetic grouping, one related-CDR3 cluster, a possible signature, contained the repertoires of 18 of 34 multiple sclerosis patients. The study found no CDR3 amino acid sequences shared by expanded clones across subjects, suggesting private repertoires in all groups.

There are 15 residues in the CDR3. The V gene's germline CDR1 is SGHRS and CDR2 YFSETQ. With 2 bases clipped from V and 4 bases from J, the junction kept 6 bases outside the gene matches. A 10-nucleotide random UMI tagged transcripts in template-switch 5'RACE cDNA synthesis. TCRdb itself ran the 5' RACE reads through MiXCR, one entry per CDR3 protein. The table shows tens of thousands of distinct CDR3 sequences, with 3.9% occurring only once. Unsorted libraries were generated from 2 million PBMCs held at -80 degrees C. Sequenced: PBMCs. The rearrangement uses TRBV5-1 and TRBJ2-3, with 8 bases aligning to TRBD1. The receptor's source is a man under 40 with multiple sclerosis. CDR3 sequence (DNA): TGCGCCAGCAGCTTCAGGGGGCAGGGTTCAGATACGCAGTATTTT. Amino acid sequence: CASSFRGQGSDTQYF.